These T cell receptor beta chains were read from a single sample in a study of blood T cell repertoires in COVID-19. Using immunoSEQ multiplex PCR, the repertoire was profiled, and TCRdb retains in-frame clones only, with some absent. The sample lists fewer than 120,000 clones, more than 70% occurring once. Sequenced input: peripheral blood. Receptors originate from a woman aged 50 to 65 with acute or convalescent COVID-19. The conserved cysteine and the conserved F or W are not part of the CDR3 here. Expanded clones are given a class, and other clones once, few, many or no size at all.

J gene,clone size,V gene,CDR3 protein
TRBJ2-5,.,TRBV29-1,SVSSAGVEETQY
TRBJ1-5,.,TRBV2,ASRRQGDANQPQH
TRBJ2-1,.,TRBV5-1,ASSLGVGGFNEQF
TRBJ1-1,few,TRBV29-1,SVEDLVNTEAF
TRBJ2-5,.,TRBV7-8,ASSPKETQY
TRBJ2-1,.,TRBV2,ASSAGQIEDEQF
TRBJ1-5,.,TRBV19,ASSDRGGVQPQH
TRBJ2-2,.,TRBV11-2,ASGGQAGVVGELF
TRBJ2-1,.,TRBV3-1/TRBV3-2,ASSQDPGLAGGYEQF
TRBJ2-7,.,TRBV2,ASSSGTGTYEQY
TRBJ2-1,.,TRBV6-4,ASSDSTPSSYNEQF
TRBJ1-4,.,TRBV3-1/TRBV3-2,ASSQVRGATNEKLF
TRBJ2-7,.,TRBV28,ASPPGN
TRBJ2-7,once,TRBV7-9,ASSLVPGGVVYEQY
TRBJ1-5,.,TRBV10-2,ASSESGVNQPQH
TRBJ2-7,.,TRBV5-1,ASSLSPGGVREQY
TRBJ2-4,.,TRBV24-1,ATSVAQGDKNIQY
TRBJ1-1,.,TRBV6-5,ASSYVGAMNTEAF
TRBJ2-7,.,TRBV5-1,ASSLASGTRTYEQY
TRBJ2-2,once,TRBV5-1,ASSRDSADGELF
TRBJ2-2,.,TRBV6-2/TRBV6-3,ASSPGLAGELF
TRBJ2-3,.,TRBV9,ASTRLGVSVDTQY
TRBJ2-2,.,TRBV5-1,ASSAGGTGELF
TRBJ2-3,.,TRBV15,ATSIERSSTDTQY
TRBJ2-2,once,TRBV2,ASSGVRGTGELF
TRBJ2-3,.,TRBV29-1,SVDADRDADTQY
TRBJ1-2,.,TRBV5-1,ASSAGTPGLYGYT
TRBJ2-1,once,TRBV24-1,ATGTSGRNEQF
TRBJ1-4,.,TRBV5-1,ASSLGGMREKLF
TRBJ1-1,.,TRBV7-9,ASRQGQANTEAF
TRBJ2-5,.,TRBV20-1,SASKREGPGTQY
TRBJ1-5,.,TRBV30,AWSVGGIFSNQPQH
TRBJ2-1,.,TRBV6-1,ASSGRGLLSRGNEQF
TRBJ1-1,once,TRBV11-1,ASSLGVGTGSTEAF
TRBJ2-6,once,TRBV18,ASSPLDTSGANVLT
TRBJ1-4,.,TRBV28,ASSLLQGNEKLF
TRBJ2-7,.,TRBV5-6,ASSLVGNNEQY
TRBJ2-3,.,TRBV11-3,ASSWGAGPLDTQY
TRBJ2-1,.,TRBV6-4,ASSDSGQLVNEQF
TRBJ2-2,.,TRBV7-9,ASSFPGENTGELF
TRBJ2-1,.,TRBV7-8,ASSPGTSGRDGQF
TRBJ2-3,few,TRBV5-1,ASISSFLGGDTQY
TRBJ1-2,.,TRBV18,ASSPRPSGGANYGYT
TRBJ2-7,.,TRBV30,AWSRNRGYEQY
TRBJ2-2,.,TRBV24-1,ATSYSGRNTGELF
TRBJ2-7,.,TRBV19,ASSNGPPGVYEQY
TRBJ1-5,.,TRBV24-1,ATSDPGTGNQPQH
TRBJ2-7,.,TRBV15,ATSTHRSRGPPREQY
TRBJ2-7,.,TRBV5-1,ASSQGGTGLYEQY
TRBJ2-5,.,TRBV7-9,ASSPGLAGGHQETQY
TRBJ2-1,.,TRBV9,ASSLRASVDNEQF
TRBJ2-5,.,TRBV11-2,ASSYSGDGETQY
TRBJ1-5,.,TRBV27,ASSLFAGANNQPQH
TRBJ1-1,few,TRBV19,ASATPTGGYTEAF
TRBJ1-4,.,TRBV11-2,ASSYTAGGTNEKLF
TRBJ1-1,.,TRBV7-9,ASAQGDAEAF
TRBJ1-2,.,TRBV5-5,ASSTWEGTGYGYT